This record covers a single T cell receptor beta chain. This record comes from a study of molecular identifiers for immune sequencing clone quantification. On the study more broadly: In replicates, the authors split RNA from around 20,000 or 100,000 naive CD8 cells five ways and sequenced four.

Listed TCR primers and previously described methods were used for bulk TCR libraries. Each CDR3 protein gets one entry after TCRdb re-called the PCR reads with MiXCR. The sample has approximately 320,000 distinct CDR3 sequences; under 25% are singletons. Germline lookup yields CDR1 SGHDN and CDR2 FVKESK. V was pared by 0 bases and J by 4 bases, with 16 bases between. The CDR3 loop spans 16 amino acids. When naive CD8 T cells were sorted, they were gated as CD8+CD4-CCR7+CD45RA+. The chain uses TRBV14 and TRBJ2-7; tentative D call: TRBD2 (6 bases). Sequenced sample: naive CD8+ T cells from blood, with Jurkat cell RNA spiked in. The subset here: FACS-sorted CD8+CD4-CCR7+CD45RA+ naive T cells. This receptor was taken from a human donor in good health. Some libraries in this study had Jurkat cell RNA spiked in. The CDR3 region is CASSQDTGLLGYEQYF. The CDR3 DNA reads TGTGCCAGCAGCCAAGATACGGGACTCCTGGGGTACGAGCAGTACTTC.